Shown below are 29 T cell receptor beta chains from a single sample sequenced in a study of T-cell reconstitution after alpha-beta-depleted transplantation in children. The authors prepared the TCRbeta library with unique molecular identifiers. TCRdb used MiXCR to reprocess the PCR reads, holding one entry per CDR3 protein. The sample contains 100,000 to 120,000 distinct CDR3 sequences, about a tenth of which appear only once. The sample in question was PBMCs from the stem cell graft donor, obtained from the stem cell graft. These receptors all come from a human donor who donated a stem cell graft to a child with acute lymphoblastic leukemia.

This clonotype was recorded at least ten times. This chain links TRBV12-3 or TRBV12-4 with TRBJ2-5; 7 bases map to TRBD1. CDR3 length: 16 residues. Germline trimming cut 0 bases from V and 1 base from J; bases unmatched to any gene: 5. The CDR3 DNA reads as TGTGCCAGCAGTTTAGCGCTAGACAGGGTCCAAGAGACCCAGTACTTC. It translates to CASSLALDRVQETQYF.

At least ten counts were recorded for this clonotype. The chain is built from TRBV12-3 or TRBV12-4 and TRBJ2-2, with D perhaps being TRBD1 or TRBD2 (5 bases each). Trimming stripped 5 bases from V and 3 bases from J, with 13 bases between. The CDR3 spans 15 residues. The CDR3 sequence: CASSPGTGYTGELFF. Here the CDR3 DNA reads TGTGCCAGCAGTCCCGGGACGGGGTACACCGGGGAGCTGTTTTTT.

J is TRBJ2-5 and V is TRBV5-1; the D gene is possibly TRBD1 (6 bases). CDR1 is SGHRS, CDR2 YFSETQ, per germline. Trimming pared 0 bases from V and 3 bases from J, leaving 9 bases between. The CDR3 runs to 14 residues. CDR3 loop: CASSLEYREETQYF. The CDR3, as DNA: TGCGCCAGCAGCTTGGAGTACAGGGAAGAGACCCAGTACTTC.

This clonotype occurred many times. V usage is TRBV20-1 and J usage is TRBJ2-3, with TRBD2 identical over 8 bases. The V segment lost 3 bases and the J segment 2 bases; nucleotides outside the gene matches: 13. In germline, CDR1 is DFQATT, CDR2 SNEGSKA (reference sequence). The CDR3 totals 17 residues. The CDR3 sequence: CSASPTLAGSYTDTQYF. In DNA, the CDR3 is TGCAGTGCTAGCCCTACCTTAGCGGGGTCCTACACAGATACGCAGTATTTT.

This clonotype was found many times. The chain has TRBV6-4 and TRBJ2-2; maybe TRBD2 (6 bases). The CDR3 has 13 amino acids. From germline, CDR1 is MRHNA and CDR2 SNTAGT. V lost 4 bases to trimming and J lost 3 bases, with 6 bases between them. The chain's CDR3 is CASSAGDTGELFF. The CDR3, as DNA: TGTGCCAGCAGTGCGGGAGACACCGGGGAGCTGTTTTTT.

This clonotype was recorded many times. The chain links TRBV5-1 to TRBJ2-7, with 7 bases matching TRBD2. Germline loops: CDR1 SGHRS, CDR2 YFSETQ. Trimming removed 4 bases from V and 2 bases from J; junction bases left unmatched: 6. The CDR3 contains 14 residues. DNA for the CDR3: TGCGCCAGCAGCCGTGCGGGGGAGGCCTACGAGCAGTACTTC. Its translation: CASSRAGEAYEQYF.

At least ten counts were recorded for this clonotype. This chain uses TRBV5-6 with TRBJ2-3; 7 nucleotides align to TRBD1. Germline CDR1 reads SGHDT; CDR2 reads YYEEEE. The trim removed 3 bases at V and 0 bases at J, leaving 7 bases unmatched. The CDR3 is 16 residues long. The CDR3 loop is CASSSRTGASTDTQYF. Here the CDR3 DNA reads TGTGCCAGCAGCTCGAGGACAGGAGCTAGCACAGATACGCAGTATTTT.

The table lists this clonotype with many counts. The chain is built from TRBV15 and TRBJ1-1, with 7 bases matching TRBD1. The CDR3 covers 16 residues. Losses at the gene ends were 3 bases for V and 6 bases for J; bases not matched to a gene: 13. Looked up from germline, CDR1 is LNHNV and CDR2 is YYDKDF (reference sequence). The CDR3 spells CATSSIDRVIRPEAFF. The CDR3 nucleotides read TGTGCCACCAGCAGTATCGACAGGGTAATCCGACCTGAAGCTTTCTTT. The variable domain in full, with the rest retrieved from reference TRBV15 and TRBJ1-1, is DAMVIQNPRYQVTQFGKPVTLSCSQTLNHNVMYWYQQKSSQAPKLLFHYYDKDFNNEADTPDNFQSRRPNTSFCFLDIRSPGLGDTAMYLCATSSIDRVIRPEAFFGQGTRLTVV.

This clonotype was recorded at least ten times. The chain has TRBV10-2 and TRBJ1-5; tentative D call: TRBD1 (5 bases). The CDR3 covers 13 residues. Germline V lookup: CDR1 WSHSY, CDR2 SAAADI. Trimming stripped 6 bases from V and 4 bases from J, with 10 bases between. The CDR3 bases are TGCGCCAGCAGGGGGGACCCGAATCAGCCCCAGCATTTT. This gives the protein CASRGDPNQPQHF.

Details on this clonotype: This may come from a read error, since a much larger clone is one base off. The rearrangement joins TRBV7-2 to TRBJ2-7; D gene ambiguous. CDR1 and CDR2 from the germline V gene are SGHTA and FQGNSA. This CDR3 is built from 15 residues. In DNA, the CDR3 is TGTGCCAGCAGCTTATCCACAACAGTGTCCTACAAGCAGTACTTC. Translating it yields CASSLSTTVSYKQYF.

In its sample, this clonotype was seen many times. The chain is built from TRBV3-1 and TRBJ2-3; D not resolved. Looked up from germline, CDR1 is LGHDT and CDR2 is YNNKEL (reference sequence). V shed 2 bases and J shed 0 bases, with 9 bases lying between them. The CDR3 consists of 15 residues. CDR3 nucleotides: TGTGCCAGCAGCCAAAGTGGAAAGAGCACAGATACGCAGTATTTT. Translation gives CASSQSGKSTDTQYF.

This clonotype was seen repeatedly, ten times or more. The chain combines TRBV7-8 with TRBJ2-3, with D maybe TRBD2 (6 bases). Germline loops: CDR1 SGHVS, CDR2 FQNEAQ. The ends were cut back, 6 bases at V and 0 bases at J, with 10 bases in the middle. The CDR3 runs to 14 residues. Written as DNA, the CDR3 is TGTGCCAGCAGGATAGCGGTTAGCACAGATACGCAGTATTTT. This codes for CASRIAVSTDTQYF.

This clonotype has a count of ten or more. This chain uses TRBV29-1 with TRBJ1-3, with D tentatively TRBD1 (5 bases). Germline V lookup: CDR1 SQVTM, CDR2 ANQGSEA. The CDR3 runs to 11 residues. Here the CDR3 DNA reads TGCACCGGGGGCTCTGGAAACACCATATATTTT. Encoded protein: CTGGSGNTIYF.

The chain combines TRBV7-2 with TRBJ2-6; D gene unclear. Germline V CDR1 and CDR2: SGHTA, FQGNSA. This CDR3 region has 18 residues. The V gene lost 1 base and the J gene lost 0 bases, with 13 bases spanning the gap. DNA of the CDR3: TGTGCCAGCAGCTTAGGCAAAGTCGCAAACTCTGGGGCCAACGTCCTGACTTTC. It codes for CASSLGKVANSGANVLTF.

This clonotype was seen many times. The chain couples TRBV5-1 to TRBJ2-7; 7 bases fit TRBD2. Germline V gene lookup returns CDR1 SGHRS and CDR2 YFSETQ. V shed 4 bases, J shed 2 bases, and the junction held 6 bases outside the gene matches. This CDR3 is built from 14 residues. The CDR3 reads CASSEGTTAYEQYF. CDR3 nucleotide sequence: TGCGCCAGCAGCGAGGGGACTACCGCCTACGAGCAGTACTTC.

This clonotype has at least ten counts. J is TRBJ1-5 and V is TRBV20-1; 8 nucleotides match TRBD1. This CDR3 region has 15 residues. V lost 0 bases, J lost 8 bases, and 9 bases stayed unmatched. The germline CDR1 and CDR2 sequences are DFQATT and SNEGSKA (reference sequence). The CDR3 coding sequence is TGCAGTGCTAGAGAATCAGGACAGGGTATGGAGCCCCAGCATTTT. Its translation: CSARESGQGMEPQHF.

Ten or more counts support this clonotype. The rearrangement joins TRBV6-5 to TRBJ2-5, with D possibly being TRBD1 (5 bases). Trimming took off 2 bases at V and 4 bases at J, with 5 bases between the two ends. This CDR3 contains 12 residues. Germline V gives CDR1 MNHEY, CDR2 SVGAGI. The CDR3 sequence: CASSYQGETQYF. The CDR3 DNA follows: TGTGCCAGCAGTTACCAGGGAGAGACCCAGTACTTC.

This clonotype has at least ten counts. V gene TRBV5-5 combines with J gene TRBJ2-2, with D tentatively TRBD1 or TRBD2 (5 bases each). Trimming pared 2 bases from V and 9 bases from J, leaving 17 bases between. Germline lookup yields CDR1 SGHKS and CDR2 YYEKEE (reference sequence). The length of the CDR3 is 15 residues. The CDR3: CASSFGGPGPRELFF. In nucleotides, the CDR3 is TGTGCCAGCAGCTTCGGAGGTCCGGGGCCCAGGGAGCTGTTTTTT.

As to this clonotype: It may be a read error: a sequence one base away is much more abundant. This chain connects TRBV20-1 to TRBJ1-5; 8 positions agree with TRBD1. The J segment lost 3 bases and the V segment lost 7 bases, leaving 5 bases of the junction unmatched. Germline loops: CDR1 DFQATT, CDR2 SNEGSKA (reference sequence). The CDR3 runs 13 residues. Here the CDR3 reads CSDQTGDNQPQHF. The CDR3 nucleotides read TGCAGTGATCAGACAGGGGACAATCAGCCCCAGCATTTT.

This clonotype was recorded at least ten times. CDR3 bases: TGTGCCAGCAGTATAACCAGGGGTGACTATGGCTACACCTTC. Amino acids: CASSITRGDYGYTF. This sequence joins TRBV12-3 or TRBV12-4 and TRBJ1-2, with TRBD1 as a possible D gene (6 bases). This CDR3 has 14 residues. V gave up 5 bases and J gave up 3 bases, with 13 bases separating them.

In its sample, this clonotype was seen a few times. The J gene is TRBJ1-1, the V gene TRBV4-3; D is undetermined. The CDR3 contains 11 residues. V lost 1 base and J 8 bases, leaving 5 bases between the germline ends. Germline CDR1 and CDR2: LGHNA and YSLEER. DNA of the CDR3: TGCGCCAGCAGCCAAGGGGGAGAAGCTTTCTTT. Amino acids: CASSQGGEAFF.

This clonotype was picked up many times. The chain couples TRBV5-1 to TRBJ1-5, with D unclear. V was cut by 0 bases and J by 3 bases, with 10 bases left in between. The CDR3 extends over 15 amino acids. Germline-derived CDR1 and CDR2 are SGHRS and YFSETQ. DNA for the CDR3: TGCGCCAGCAGCTTGGGGGCGGGTGTCAATCAGCCCCAGCATTTT. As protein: CASSLGAGVNQPQHF.

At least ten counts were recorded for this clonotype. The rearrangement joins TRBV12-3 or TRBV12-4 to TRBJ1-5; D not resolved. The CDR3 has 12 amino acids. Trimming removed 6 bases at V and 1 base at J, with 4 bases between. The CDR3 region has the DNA TGTGCCAGCAGCGACAGCAATCAGCCCCAGCATTTT. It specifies CASSDSNQPQHF.

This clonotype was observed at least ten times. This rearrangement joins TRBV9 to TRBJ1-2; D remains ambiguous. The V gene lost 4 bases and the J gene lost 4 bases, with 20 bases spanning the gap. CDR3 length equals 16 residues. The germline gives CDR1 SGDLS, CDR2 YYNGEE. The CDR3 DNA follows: TGTGCCAGCAGCACCCGGAGAGAGGGCACCGTCTATGGCTACACCTTC. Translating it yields CASSTRREGTVYGYTF. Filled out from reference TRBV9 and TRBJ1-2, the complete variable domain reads DSGVTQTPKHLITATGQRVTLRCSPRSGDLSVYWYQQSLDQGLQFLIQYYNGEERAKGNILERFSAQQFPDLHSELNLSSLELGDSALYFCASSTRREGTVYGYTFGSGTRLTVV.

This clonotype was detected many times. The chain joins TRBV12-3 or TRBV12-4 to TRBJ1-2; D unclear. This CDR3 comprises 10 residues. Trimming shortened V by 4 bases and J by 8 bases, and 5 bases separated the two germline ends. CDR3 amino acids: CASSSRGYTF. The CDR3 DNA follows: TGTGCCAGCAGTTCCAGGGGCTACACCTTC.

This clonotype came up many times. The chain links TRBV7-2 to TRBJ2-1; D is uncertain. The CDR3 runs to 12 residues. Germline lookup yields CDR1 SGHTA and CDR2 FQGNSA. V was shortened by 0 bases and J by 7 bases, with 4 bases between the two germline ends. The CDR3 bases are TGTGCCAGCAGCTTAGCGAGGAATGAGCAGTTCTTC. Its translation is CASSLARNEQFF.

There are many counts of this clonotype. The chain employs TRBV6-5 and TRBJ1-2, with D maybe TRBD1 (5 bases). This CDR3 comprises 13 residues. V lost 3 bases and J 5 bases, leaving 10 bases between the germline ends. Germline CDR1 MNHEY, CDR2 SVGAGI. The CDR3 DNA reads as TGTGCCAGCAGTTATTGGGGCGTATATGGCTACACCTTC. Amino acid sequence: CASSYWGVYGYTF.

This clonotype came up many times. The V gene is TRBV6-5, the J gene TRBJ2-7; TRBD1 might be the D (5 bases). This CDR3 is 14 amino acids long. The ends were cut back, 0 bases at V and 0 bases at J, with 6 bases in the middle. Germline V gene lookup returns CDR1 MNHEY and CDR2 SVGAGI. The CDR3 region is CASSYSTDSYEQYF. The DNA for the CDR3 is TGTGCCAGCAGTTACTCGACAGACTCCTACGAGCAGTACTTC.

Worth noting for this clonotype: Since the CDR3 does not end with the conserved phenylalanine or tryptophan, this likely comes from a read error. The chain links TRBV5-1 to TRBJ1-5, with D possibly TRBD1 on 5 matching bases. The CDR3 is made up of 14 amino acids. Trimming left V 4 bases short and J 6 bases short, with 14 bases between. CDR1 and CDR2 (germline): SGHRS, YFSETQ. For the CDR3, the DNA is TGCGCCAGCAGCCTGCGGCAAGGGGTTCAGCCCCAGCATTTG. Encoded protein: CASSLRQGVQPQHL.